This TCR beta chain originates from a study of blood T cell repertoires in COVID-19 (dated by TCRdb to 2019 to 2021). Describing the broader study: Collaborator samples came from the United States, Italy and Spain and covered acute and convalescent phases of COVID-19. The material from the prospective study consisted of cDNA or gDNA derived from T cells, B-cell-depleted T cells, or PBMCs. Subjects who had been exposed to COVID-19, were actively infected with it, or had recovered from it provided the deeply sampled blood TCRbeta repertoires that made up the dataset. The repertoires were made available in a free public database intended to serve as a resource for research on the immune response to SARS-CoV-2. The samples were drawn from two sources: the first 160 participants of the ongoing ImmuneRACE study, and about 1,300 subjects contributed by 6 global collaborators. The sample metadata nearly always contained a de-identified subject ID, COVID-19 status, age in years and sex. HLA class I and class II types, where available, came from metadata supplied by the sample provider rather than from assay-based typing. Results the study describes overall, beyond this receptor: Clinical and demographic metadata were provided uncurated, with the amount varying by source and participant.

The immunoSEQ Assay, a bias-controlled multiplex PCR, was used to amplify TCRbeta CDR3 regions from genomic DNA. The authors processed their data as follows. Nucleated cell counts per sample were estimated from amplification of reference gene primers within the assay. To quantify the absolute abundance of each unique TCRbeta CDR3 rearrangement, sequence reads were collapsed and filtered. For each sample, productive Simpson clonality was calculated by taking the square root of Simpson's diversity index across productive rearrangements. TCRdb took over this immuneACCESS table, retaining in-frame rearrangements with V and J assigned. Such tables are incomplete; in checked studies, under half of the missing clones stem from an unresolved V gene, and the remainder is unexplained. That table gives V, J and clone size, and the DNA gave D and trimming. The sample has some 220,000 clones on record, 80% to 85% of them singletons. Over 4% of the sample belongs to the ten largest clones.

In Seattle, one collaborating source enrolled patients while the infection was active and tracked those patients longitudinally over the course of disease. The collaborating institutions used their own protocols to collect whole blood in K2EDTA tubes. Collaborator samples were shipped for TCRbeta analysis as frozen whole blood, isolated PBMCs, or DNA extracted from either sample type. For CDR1 and CDR2, the germline V gene lists MDHEN and SYDVKM. The V end gives up 6 bases and the J end 1 base, leaving 23 bases in the junction not matched to a gene. The CDR3 has 20 amino acids, counting the end cysteine and phenylalanine. The kept DNA is CDR3 alone, 60 bases in frame from the first base. Concerning this clone: Its binding antigen is unknown. Base qualities are missing; no much larger clone stands one base away.

The TCR originated in a woman aged 70-85 years with COVID-19, enrolled during active disease. The sample consisted of peripheral blood. The sequence joins TRBV28 to TRBJ1-1; 7 middle bases align to TRBD1. The CDR3 loop reads CASSPSLDRVTFIWNTEAFF. The nucleotides read TGTGCCAGCAGCCCCTCGCTAGACAGGGTGACGTTCATATGGAACACTGAAGCTTTCTTT. Beyond the CDR3, the reference TRBV28 and TRBJ1-1 genes provide the residues; the full variable domain reads: DVKVTQSSRYLVKRTGEKVFLECVQDMDHENMFWYRQDPGLGLRLIYFSYDVKMKEKGDIPEGYSVSREKKERFSLILESASTNQTSMYLCASSPSLDRVTFIWNTEAFFGQGTRLTVV.